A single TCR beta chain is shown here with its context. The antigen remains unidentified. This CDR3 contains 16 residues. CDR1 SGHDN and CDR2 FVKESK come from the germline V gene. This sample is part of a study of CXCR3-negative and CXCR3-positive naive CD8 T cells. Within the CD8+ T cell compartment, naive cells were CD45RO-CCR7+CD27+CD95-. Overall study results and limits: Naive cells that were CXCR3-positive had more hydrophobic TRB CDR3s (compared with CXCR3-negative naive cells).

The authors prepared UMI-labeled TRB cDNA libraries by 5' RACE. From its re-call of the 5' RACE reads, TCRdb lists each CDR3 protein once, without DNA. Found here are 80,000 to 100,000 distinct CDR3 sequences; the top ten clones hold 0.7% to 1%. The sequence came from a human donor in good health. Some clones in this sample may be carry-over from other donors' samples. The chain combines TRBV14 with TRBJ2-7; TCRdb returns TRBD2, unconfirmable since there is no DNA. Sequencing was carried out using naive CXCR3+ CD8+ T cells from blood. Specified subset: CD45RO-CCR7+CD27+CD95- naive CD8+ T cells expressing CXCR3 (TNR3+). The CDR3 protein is CASSQHPAGGLYEQYF. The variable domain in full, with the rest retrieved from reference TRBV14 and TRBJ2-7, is EAGVTQFPSHSVIEKGQTVTLRCDPISGHDNLYWYRRVMGKEIKFLLHFVKESKQDESGMPNNRFLAERTGGTYSTLKVQPAELEDSGVYFCASSQHPAGGLYEQYFGPGTRLTVT.